This is a list of T cell receptor beta chains from one sample in a study of T cell responses to AZD1222 COVID-19 vaccine. Clones were sequenced by immunoSEQ multiplex PCR, and TCRdb holds only the in-frame ones, with some missing. The data contain more than 60,000 clones, around 83% of them singletons. This sample comprised peripheral blood, obtained on day 0 of AZD1222 vaccination. The receptors were gathered from an adult in good health. The CDR3 runs from the conserved cysteine through the conserved F or W. Fields, in order: J gene, D gene, clone size, V gene, CDR3 DNA, CDR3 protein. A D gene is named only where the DNA matches it firmly. Expanded clones are given a class, and other clones once, few, many or no size at all.

J: TRBJ1-5
D: NA
size: few
V: TRBV10-3
DNA: TGTGCCATCAGTCCCCCCCGGGGTCAGCCCCAGCATTTT
CDR3: CAISPPRGQPQHF

J: TRBJ2-7
D: TRBD1
size: NA
V: TRBV27
DNA: TGTGCCAGCAGTTTAAACAGGGGCTACGAGCAGTACTTC
CDR3: CASSLNRGYEQYF

J: TRBJ2-2
D: TRBD1
size: NA
V: TRBV5-1
DNA: TGCGCCAGCAGCTCAGGACAGGGGAGGTACGGGGAGCTGTTTTTT
CDR3: CASSSGQGRYGELFF

J: TRBJ1-1
D: NA
size: NA
V: TRBV3-1/TRBV3-2
DNA: TGTGCCAGCAGCCAAGTGGGCGGGATGGGAACTGAAGCTTTCTTT
CDR3: CASSQVGGMGTEAFF

J: TRBJ2-5
D: TRBD1
size: NA
V: TRBV10-3
DNA: TGTGCCATCAGTATGGGACAGGAAGAGACCCAGTACTTC
CDR3: CAISMGQEETQYF

J: TRBJ2-6
D: NA
size: NA
V: TRBV5-1
DNA: TGCGCCAGCAGCTTTGTGGGCTCTGGGGCCAACGTCCTGACTTTC
CDR3: CASSFVGSGANVLTF

J: TRBJ2-3
D: NA
size: NA
V: TRBV5-1
DNA: TGCGCCAGCAAGGTCGAGGGAACAGATACGCAGTATTTT
CDR3: CASKVEGTDTQYF

J: TRBJ2-5
D: NA
size: NA
V: TRBV14
DNA: TGTGCCAGCAGCCAATTTCTAGGAAAAGAGACCCAGTACTTC
CDR3: CASSQFLGKETQYF

J: TRBJ1-2
D: NA
size: NA
V: TRBV4-2
DNA: TGTGCCAGCAGCCAAGTTTCGGGCAGTGCGGGCCGCATCTACACCTTC
CDR3: CASSQVSGSAGRIYTF

J: TRBJ1-3
D: TRBD1
size: NA
V: TRBV5-6
DNA: TGTGCCAGCAGCTGGGGAGGGGACAGCTCTGGAAACACCATATATTTT
CDR3: CASSWGGDSSGNTIYF

J: TRBJ2-7
D: NA
size: once
V: TRBV6-2/TRBV6-3
DNA: TGTGCCAGCAGCTCTAGTTGGCCCGAGCAGTACTTC
CDR3: CASSSSWPEQYF

J: TRBJ1-4
D: NA
size: NA
V: TRBV9
DNA: TGTGCCAGCAGCCCTACGACAGGCCTAAATGAAAAACTGTTTTTT
CDR3: CASSPTTGLNEKLFF

J: TRBJ2-3
D: TRBD2
size: NA
V: TRBV5-6
DNA: TGTGCCAGCAGTTTAGCGGGAGTAGATACGCAGTATTTT
CDR3: CASSLAGVDTQYF

J: TRBJ2-7
D: NA
size: NA
V: TRBV7-2
DNA: TGTGCCAGCAGTCCAATGCAGGGGTCCTACAACGAGCAGTACTTC
CDR3: CASSPMQGSYNEQYF

J: TRBJ1-1
D: NA
size: few
V: TRBV7-3
DNA: TGTGCCAGCAGCTTAATCGGAAACACTGAAGCTTTCTTT
CDR3: CASSLIGNTEAFF

J: TRBJ1-5
D: TRBD1
size: NA
V: TRBV19
DNA: TGTGCCAGTAGTATCGGACAGGGGTCTGGCAATCAGCCCCAGCATTTT
CDR3: CASSIGQGSGNQPQHF

J: TRBJ2-2
D: NA
size: NA
V: TRBV7-9
DNA: TGTGCCAGCAGCTTAGCGTGGAGGACAGTTAACACCGGGGAGCTGTTTTTT
CDR3: CASSLAWRTVNTGELFF

J: TRBJ2-1
D: NA
size: NA
V: TRBV24-1
DNA: TGTGCCACCAGTGAATCCGGGACAAAATATTATGAGCAGTTCTTC
CDR3: CATSESGTKYYEQFF

J: TRBJ2-1
D: TRBD1
size: NA
V: TRBV3-1/TRBV3-2
DNA: TGTGCCAGCAGAAGGGGACAGCGTTACAATGAGCAGTTCTTC
CDR3: CASRRGQRYNEQFF

J: TRBJ2-3
D: NA
size: NA
V: TRBV4-1
DNA: TGCGCCAGCAGCCAACCCACAGATACGCAGTATTTT
CDR3: CASSQPTDTQYF

J: TRBJ1-4
D: NA
size: NA
V: TRBV24-1
DNA: TGTGCCACCAGTGCCCTGGGGGAAAAACTGTTTTTT
CDR3: CATSALGEKLFF

J: TRBJ2-5
D: TRBD1
size: NA
V: TRBV24-1
DNA: TGTGCCACCAGTGATCCCGGACAGGGCCGAGAGACCCAGTACTTC
CDR3: CATSDPGQGRETQYF

J: TRBJ1-5
D: NA
size: NA
V: TRBV19
DNA: TGTGCCAGTAGTATGGGAGATTATAGCAATCAGCCCCAGCATTTT
CDR3: CASSMGDYSNQPQHF

J: TRBJ2-4
D: NA
size: NA
V: TRBV7-2
DNA: TGTGCCAGCAGCTTGAATTCGGTGGGCCGGGCCAAAAACATTCAGTACTTC
CDR3: CASSLNSVGRAKNIQYF

J: TRBJ2-1
D: NA
size: NA
V: TRBV4-3
DNA: TGCGCCAGCAGCCAAGATAGGGCTAGCTCCTACAATGAGCAGTTCTTC
CDR3: CASSQDRASSYNEQFF

J: TRBJ2-3
D: TRBD2
size: NA
V: TRBV7-8
DNA: TGTGCCAGCAGCTCCCTCATAGCGGGGAGCACAGATACGCAGTATTTT
CDR3: CASSSLIAGSTDTQYF

J: TRBJ1-2
D: NA
size: NA
V: TRBV28
DNA: TGTGCCAGCAGCCTTAACTATGGCTACACCTTC
CDR3: CASSLNYGYTF

J: TRBJ2-5
D: TRBD2
size: NA
V: TRBV14
DNA: TGTGCCAGCAGCCCCGGGGCGGGAGGGGCAGAGACCCAGTACTTC
CDR3: CASSPGAGGAETQYF

J: TRBJ1-1
D: NA
size: NA
V: TRBV9
DNA: TGTGCCAGCAGCGTAGACCCCTTTATGAACACTGAAGCTTTCTTT
CDR3: CASSVDPFMNTEAFF

J: TRBJ1-6
D: TRBD1
size: NA
V: TRBV6-6
DNA: TGTGCCAGCAGTTATCGGACAGGGGGAGATTCACCCCTCCACTTT
CDR3: CASSYRTGGDSPLHF

J: TRBJ1-3
D: NA
size: NA
V: TRBV6-5
DNA: TGTGCCACCTACCATTTCTCTGGAAACACCATATATTTT
CDR3: CATYHFSGNTIYF